This TCR beta chain stems from a study of T-cell memory formation after mild COVID-19. Study-wide results and limits: Largely, contracting CD4+ clones fell within CM and EM, and contracting CD8+ clones within EMRA.

In the case of this clonotype: Its antigen is unknown.

Trimming stripped 5 bases from V and 1 base from J, with 11 bases between. This CDR3 has 14 amino acids. Germline loops: CDR1 MNHNY, CDR2 SVGAGI (reference sequence). Each CDR3 protein gets one entry after TCRdb re-called the 5' RACE reads with MiXCR. The sample includes about 360,000 distinct CDR3 sequences, roughly 14% of them seen just once. The clonotype was recovered from a man between 18 and 35 years old who had mild COVID-19 (a few samples of this study predate the infection). Cell type and time point are not known. The gene calls are TRBV6-6 and TRBJ1-1; D possibly corresponds to TRBD1 (5 bases). The sample comprised PBMCs or a T cell subset sorted from them (not recorded which). The CDR3 loop reads CASSEGLRNTEAFF. In nucleotides, the CDR3 is TGTGCCAGCAGTGAGGGACTCAGGAACACTGAAGCTTTCTTT.